A selection of T cell receptor beta chains follows, all from one sample in a study of blood T cell repertoires in COVID-19. Clones were read by immunoSEQ multiplex PCR, and TCRdb kept only the in-frame ones, dropping some. The sample records roughly 200,000 clones, approximately 91% being singletons. Sequenced sample: peripheral blood. The source of these receptors is a man in his forties or fifties with COVID-19, enrolled during active disease. CDR3s include the opening cysteine and the closing phenylalanine or tryptophan. A D gene is named only where the DNA matches it firmly. Size tells how often a clone was seen (once, few, many) or the class of an expanded clone, and some rows leave it out.

>TRBV10-1|.|TRBD2|TRBJ2-1
TGCGCCAGCAGTGACCCGGGGCTAGCGGGGGGAAATGAGCAGTTCTTC
CASSDPGLAGGNEQFF
>TRBV10-3|once|TRBD1|TRBJ2-2
TGTGCCATCAGTGAAACAGGGGGCACCGGGGAGCTGTTTTTT
CAISETGGTGELFF
>TRBV6-5|.|TRBD1|TRBJ2-7
TGTGCCAGCAGGGTGGGACAGGGACCCTACGAGCAGTACTTC
CASRVGQGPYEQYF
>TRBV4-3|few|TRBD1|TRBJ1-2
TGCGCCAGCAGCCAAGTGGGGGCACAGGGGGCCGGTGGCTACACCTTC
CASSQVGAQGAGGYTF
>TRBV19|.|.|TRBJ1-4
TGTGCCAGTAGTACCCAGCGGGGTAATGAAAAACTGTTTTTT
CASSTQRGNEKLFF
>TRBV19|.|.|TRBJ1-1
TGTGCCAGTAGCCCAACCTCCCGCGGGGGATGGTTGATGATGGACACTGAAGCTTTCTTT
CASSPTSRGGWLMMDTEAFF
>TRBV7-6|.|TRBD1|TRBJ1-1
TGTGCCAGCAGCTTAGGGGGGACAGGATGGAACACTGAAGCTTTCTTT
CASSLGGTGWNTEAFF
>TRBV7-3|.|TRBD2|TRBJ2-3
TGTGCCAGCAGCAGAACTAGCGGCACAGATACGCAGTATTTT
CASSRTSGTDTQYF
>TRBV5-4|.|.|TRBJ2-5
TGTGCCAGCAGTGAGGACGGGGAAGAGACCCAGTACTTC
CASSEDGEETQYF
>TRBV6-6|.|.|TRBJ2-2
TGTGCCAGCATAGGGCCGGCGGGAACGAACACCGGGGAGCTGTTTTTT
CASIGPAGTNTGELFF
>TRBV13|.|.|TRBJ2-7
TGTGCCAGCAGCTCAGGGAGTTTCCACGAGCAGTACTTC
CASSSGSFHEQYF
>TRBV4-3|.|TRBD2|TRBJ2-3
TGCGCCAGCAGCCGAAGAATAGCGGGGAGGGATACGCAGTATTTT
CASSRRIAGRDTQYF
>TRBV6-4|few|TRBD2|TRBJ2-7
TGTGCCAGCAGACCCACCCGTTGGACTAGCAGTGGGTACGAGCAGTACTTC
CASRPTRWTSSGYEQYF
>TRBV27|.|TRBD1|TRBJ1-3
TGTGCCAGCAGACCGGGACAGCGCTCTGGAAACACCATATATTTT
CASRPGQRSGNTIYF
>TRBV19|.|TRBD2|TRBJ2-3
TGTGCCAGTACCCCAAGCGGGCTAGCGGGCACAGATACGCAGTATTTT
CASTPSGLAGTDTQYF
>TRBV5-6|.|.|TRBJ2-7
TGTGCCAGCAGCACCCCACGGGGGTCCTACGAGCAGTACTTC
CASSTPRGSYEQYF
>TRBV10-3|.|.|TRBJ1-2
TGTGCCATCAGTGCGGCAGACATACTCTATGGCTACACCTTC
CAISAADILYGYTF
>TRBV6-6|.|.|TRBJ1-6
TGTGCCAGCAGACCCACAGGGCAGCCGAATTCACCCCTCCACTTT
CASRPTGQPNSPLHF
>TRBV5-6|.|TRBD2|TRBJ2-1
TGTGCCAGCACCCAAAGCGGGGTCCTCAATGAGCAGTTCTTC
CASTQSGVLNEQFF
>TRBV9|.|.|TRBJ1-2
TGTGCCAGCAGCCCCTTTGGGAGGGGGGAGTATGGCTACACCTTC
CASSPFGRGEYGYTF
>TRBV10-3|.|TRBD1|TRBJ2-7
TGTGCCATCAGTGGAGGACAGGGTACCTACGAGCAGTACTTC
CAISGGQGTYEQYF
>TRBV15|.|TRBD1|TRBJ2-1
TGTGCCACCAGCCGGGACAGGGGAAGTTACAATGAGCAGTTCTTC
CATSRDRGSYNEQFF
>TRBV21-1|.|.|TRBJ1-2
TGTGCCAGTGAAGGAGACAGGGCGAGCTATGGCTACACCTTC
CASEGDRASYGYTF
>TRBV7-6|.|TRBD2|TRBJ2-1
TGTGCCAGCAGCCAGAGCCCGGGCGGGAGTTTGTATAATGAGCAGTTCTTC
CASSQSPGGSLYNEQFF
>TRBV5-1|.|.|TRBJ1-5
TGCGCCAGCAGCTTGGGCCCCAGTCAGCCCCAGCATTTT
CASSLGPSQPQHF
>TRBV27|.|.|TRBJ1-6
TGTGCCAGCAGTTTAGGAGAACTGAGCTCCTATAATTCACCCCTCCACTTT
CASSLGELSSYNSPLHF
>TRBV18|.|TRBD2|TRBJ2-1
TGTGCCAGCTCACCGGGGAGGGACTCCTACAATGAGCAGTTCTTC
CASSPGRDSYNEQFF
>TRBV7-8|.|TRBD1|TRBJ1-3
TGTGCCAGCAGCCCAGGACAGGGAGTTCCAGGGGTGGGAAACACCATATATTTT
CASSPGQGVPGVGNTIYF
>TRBV18|.|TRBD2|TRBJ2-5
TGTGCCAGCTCACTCGAACGGGCGGGGGGACGAGAGACCCAGTACTTC
CASSLERAGGRETQYF
>TRBV11-2|.|TRBD1|TRBJ1-4
TGTGCCAGCAGCAAAGGGGACAGGGGGGACGAAAAACTGTTTTTT
CASSKGDRGDEKLFF
>TRBV7-3|.|TRBD1|TRBJ2-1
TGTGCCAGCAGCTTAATGGGGACAGGGTACAATGAGCAGTTCTTC
CASSLMGTGYNEQFF
>TRBV9|.|.|TRBJ2-5
TGTGCCAGCAGCGTTAACGTTGGGGGGTACCAAGAGACCCAGTACTTC
CASSVNVGGYQETQYF
>TRBV5-1|.|TRBD2|TRBJ2-3
TGCGCCAGCAGCTTGGGACTAGCCCCAGATACGCAGTATTTT
CASSLGLAPDTQYF
>TRBV4-2|.|TRBD2|TRBJ2-3
TGTGCCAGCAGCCAAGAGGGGATAAGCGGGGGGAGCACAGATACGCAGTATTTT
CASSQEGISGGSTDTQYF
>TRBV6-6|once|.|TRBJ1-3
TGTGCCAGCAGTCCCCCCGGGCAGGGCTTCTCTATCTCTGGAAACACCATATATTTT
CASSPPGQGFSISGNTIYF
>TRBV9|.|.|TRBJ1-1
TGTGCCAGCAGCGTAGGTCACAGACTAACTGAAGCTTTCTTT
CASSVGHRLTEAFF
>TRBV9|.|.|TRBJ1-1
TGTGCCAGCAGCGTAAACGGAGATAGAAACACTGAAGCTTTCTTT
CASSVNGDRNTEAFF
>TRBV3-1/TRBV3-2|.|TRBD2|TRBJ2-5
TGTGCCAGCAGCCTCGGGACTAGCGGTAACCAAGAGACCCAGTACTTC
CASSLGTSGNQETQYF
>TRBV5-8|.|TRBD2|TRBJ2-3
TGTGCCAGCAGCCGTGGACTAGCGGTAGGCACAGATACGCAGTATTTT
CASSRGLAVGTDTQYF
>TRBV5-1|.|.|TRBJ1-2
TGCGCCAGCAGCTTGGGAGTTGGCTACACCTTC
CASSLGVGYTF
>TRBV7-9|.|.|TRBJ2-1
TGTGCCAGCAGCTGGACAGAAGCTCACCTGCCCCACAATGAGCAGTTCTTC
CASSWTEAHLPHNEQFF
>TRBV27|.|TRBD2|TRBJ2-5
TGTGCCAGCAGCTCCGTTTGGGCTAGCGGGGTGGCCCAGTACTTC
CASSSVWASGVAQYF
>TRBV19|few|.|TRBJ1-5
TGTGCCAGTAGTCCTCATCTTGGAGGCAATCAGCCCCAGCATTTT
CASSPHLGGNQPQHF
>TRBV19|.|TRBD1|TRBJ1-4
TGTGCCAGTAGTCCAGGACAGGTCTCTAATGAAAAACTGTTTTTT
CASSPGQVSNEKLFF
>TRBV5-4|once|.|TRBJ2-1
TGTGCCAGCAGCTTGGCTTCTTACAATGAGCAGTTCTTC
CASSLASYNEQFF
>TRBV11-1|.|.|TRBJ2-5
TGTGCCAGCAGCATTCCAGGGGATTTGACCCAGTACTTC
CASSIPGDLTQYF
>TRBV7-2|.|TRBD2|TRBJ2-1
TGTGCCAGCAGCTTGGGACTAGCGGGAGTCAATGAGCAGTTCTTC
CASSLGLAGVNEQFF
>TRBV5-4|few|TRBD1|TRBJ2-7
TGTGCCAGCAGCACCGGACAGGGCTACGAGCAGTACTTC
CASSTGQGYEQYF
>TRBV18|.|TRBD1|TRBJ2-7
TGTGCCAGCTCACCTCAGGGGGCTCTAGCCTACGAGCAGTACTTC
CASSPQGALAYEQYF
>TRBV27|.|.|TRBJ2-6
TGTGCCAGCAGAAGAAGCCTTTCTGGGGCCAACGTCCTGACTTTC
CASRRSLSGANVLTF
>TRBV3-1/TRBV3-2|.|.|TRBJ1-1
TGTGCCAGCAGCGAGACTGTGATGAACACTGAAGCTTTCTTT
CASSETVMNTEAFF
>TRBV3-1/TRBV3-2|.|.|TRBJ1-1
TGTGCCAGCAGCCAAAGCGACAGGCTGAACACTGAAGCTTTCTTT
CASSQSDRLNTEAFF
>TRBV6-5|.|.|TRBJ2-2
TGTGCCAGCAGTCCCGGGAGCGCGAACACCGGGGAGCTGTTTTTT
CASSPGSANTGELFF
>TRBV7-2|.|.|TRBJ2-1
TGTGCCAGCAGCTTAGCGCAGAAATACAATGAGCAGTTCTTC
CASSLAQKYNEQFF
>TRBV6-2/TRBV6-3|.|.|TRBJ1-6
TGTGCCAGCAGTTATGACCGCGGGCCTTCCTATTCACCCCTCCACTTT
CASSYDRGPSYSPLHF
>TRBV29-1|.|TRBD1|TRBJ1-2
TGCAGCGTTCGACAGGGGGCCGACACCTTC
CSVRQGADTF
>TRBV7-2|few|TRBD1|TRBJ1-6
TGTGCCAGCGGGACAGGGGGCAATAATTCACCCCTCCACTTT
CASGTGGNNSPLHF
>TRBV5-1|.|.|TRBJ2-1
TGCGCCAGCAGCTCCTACTTGGGTGAGGGCGATGAGCAGTTCTTC
CASSSYLGEGDEQFF
>TRBV9|.|.|TRBJ2-1
TGTGCCAGCAGCGTAGAAAGGGGCGCTTCGAATGAGCAGTTCTTC
CASSVERGASNEQFF
>TRBV7-6|.|TRBD1|TRBJ2-7
TGTGCCAGCAGCTTAGGGGCCAGGGGGCCCTCCTACGAGCAGTACTTC
CASSLGARGPSYEQYF